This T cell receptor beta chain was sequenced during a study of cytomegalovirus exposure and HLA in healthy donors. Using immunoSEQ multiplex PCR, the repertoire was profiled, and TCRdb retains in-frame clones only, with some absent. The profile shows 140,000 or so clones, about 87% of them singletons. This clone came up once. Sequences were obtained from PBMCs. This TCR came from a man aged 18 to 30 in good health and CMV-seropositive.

The CDR3 reads CASSRGEGGTEAFF. The DNA for the CDR3 is TGTGCCAGCAGTCGAGGGGAGGGCGGCACTGAAGCTTTCTTT. This chain links TRBV2 with TRBJ1-1; a possible D gene is TRBD1 (5 bases). CDR3 length: 14 residues. The ends were cut back, 5 bases at V and 4 bases at J, with 14 bases in the middle. The germline gives CDR1 SNHLY, CDR2 FYNNEI. The whole variable domain, filled in from reference TRBV2 and TRBJ1-1, reads EPEVTQTPSHQVTQMGQEVILRCVPISNHLYFYWYRQILGQKVEFLVSFYNNEISEKSEIFDDQFSVERPDGSNFTLKIRSTKLEDSAMYFCASSRGEGGTEAFFGQGTRLTVV.